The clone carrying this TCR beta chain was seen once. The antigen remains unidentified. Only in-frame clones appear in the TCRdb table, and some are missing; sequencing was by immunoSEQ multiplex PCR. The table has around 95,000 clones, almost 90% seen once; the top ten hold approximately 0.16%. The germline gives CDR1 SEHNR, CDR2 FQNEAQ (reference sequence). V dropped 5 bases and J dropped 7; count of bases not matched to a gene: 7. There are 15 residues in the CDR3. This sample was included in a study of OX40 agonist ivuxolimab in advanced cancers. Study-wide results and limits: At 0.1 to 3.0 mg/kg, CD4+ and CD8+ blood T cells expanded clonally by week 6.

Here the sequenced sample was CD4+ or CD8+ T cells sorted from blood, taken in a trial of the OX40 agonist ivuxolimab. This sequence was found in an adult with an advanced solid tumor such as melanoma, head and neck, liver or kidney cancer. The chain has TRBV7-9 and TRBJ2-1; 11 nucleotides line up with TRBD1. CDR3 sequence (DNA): TGTGCCAGCAGCGAGGGACAGGGGGACACAAATGAGCAGTTCTTC. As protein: CASSEGQGDTNEQFF.